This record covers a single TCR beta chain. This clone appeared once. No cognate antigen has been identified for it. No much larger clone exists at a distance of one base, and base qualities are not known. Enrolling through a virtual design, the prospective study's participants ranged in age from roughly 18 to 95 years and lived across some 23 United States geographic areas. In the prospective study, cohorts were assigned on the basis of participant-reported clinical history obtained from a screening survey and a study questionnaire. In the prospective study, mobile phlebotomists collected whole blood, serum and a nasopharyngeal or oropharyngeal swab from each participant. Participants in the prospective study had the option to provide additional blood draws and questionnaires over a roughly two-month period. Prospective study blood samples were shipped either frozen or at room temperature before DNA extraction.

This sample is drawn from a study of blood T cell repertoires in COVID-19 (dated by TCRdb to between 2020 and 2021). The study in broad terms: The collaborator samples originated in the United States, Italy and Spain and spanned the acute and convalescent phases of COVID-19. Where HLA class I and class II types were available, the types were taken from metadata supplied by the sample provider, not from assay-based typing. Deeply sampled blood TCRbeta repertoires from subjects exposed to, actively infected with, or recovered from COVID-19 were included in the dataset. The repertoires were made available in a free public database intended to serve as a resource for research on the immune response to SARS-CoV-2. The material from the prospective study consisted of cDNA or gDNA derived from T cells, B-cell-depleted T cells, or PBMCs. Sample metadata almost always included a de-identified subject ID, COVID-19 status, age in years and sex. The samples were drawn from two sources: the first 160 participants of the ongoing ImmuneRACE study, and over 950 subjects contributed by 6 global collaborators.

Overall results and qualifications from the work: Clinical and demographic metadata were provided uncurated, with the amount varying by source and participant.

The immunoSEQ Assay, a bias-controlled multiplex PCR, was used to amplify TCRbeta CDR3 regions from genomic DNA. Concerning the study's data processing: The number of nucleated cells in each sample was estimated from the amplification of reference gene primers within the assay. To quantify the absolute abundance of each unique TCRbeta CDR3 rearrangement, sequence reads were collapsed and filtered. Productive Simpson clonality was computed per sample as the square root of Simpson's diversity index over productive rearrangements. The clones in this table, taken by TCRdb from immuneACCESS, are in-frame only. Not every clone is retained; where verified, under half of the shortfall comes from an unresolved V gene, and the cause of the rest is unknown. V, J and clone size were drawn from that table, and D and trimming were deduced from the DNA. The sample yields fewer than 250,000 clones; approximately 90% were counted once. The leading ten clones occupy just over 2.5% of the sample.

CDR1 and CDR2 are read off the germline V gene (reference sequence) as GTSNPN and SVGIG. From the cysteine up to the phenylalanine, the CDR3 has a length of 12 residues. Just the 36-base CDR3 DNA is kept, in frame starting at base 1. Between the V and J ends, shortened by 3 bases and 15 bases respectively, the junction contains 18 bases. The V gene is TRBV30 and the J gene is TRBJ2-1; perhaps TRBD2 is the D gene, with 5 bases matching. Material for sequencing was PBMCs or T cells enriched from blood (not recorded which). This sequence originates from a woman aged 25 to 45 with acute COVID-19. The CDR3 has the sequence CAWSNGVDQGFF. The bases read TGTGCCTGGAGCAACGGGGTCGATCAAGGGTTCTTC.